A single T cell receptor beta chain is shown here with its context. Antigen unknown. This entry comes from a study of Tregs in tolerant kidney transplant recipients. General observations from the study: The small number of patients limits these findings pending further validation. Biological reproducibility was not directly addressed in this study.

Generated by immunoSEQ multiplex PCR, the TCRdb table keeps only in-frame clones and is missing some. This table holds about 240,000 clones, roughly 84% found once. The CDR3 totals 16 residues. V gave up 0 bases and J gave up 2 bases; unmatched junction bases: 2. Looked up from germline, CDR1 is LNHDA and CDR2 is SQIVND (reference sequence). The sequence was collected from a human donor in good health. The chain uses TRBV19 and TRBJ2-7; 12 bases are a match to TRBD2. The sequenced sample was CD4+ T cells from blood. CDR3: CASSIEASGRAYEQYF. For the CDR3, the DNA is TGTGCCAGTAGTATAGAGGCTAGCGGGAGGGCCTACGAGCAGTACTTC. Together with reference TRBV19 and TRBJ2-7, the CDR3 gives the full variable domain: DGGITQSPKYLFRKEGQNVTLSCEQNLNHDAMYWYRQDPGQGLRLIYYSQIVNDFQKGDIAEGYSVSREKKESFPLTVTSAQKNPTAFYLCASSIEASGRAYEQYFGPGTRLTVT.